The subject of this entry is one TCR beta chain. Its matching antigen is unknown. Sample-barcoded 5' priming and a J-beta primer mix drove a second PCR of roughly 6 to 12 cycles. Sequencing of every sample gave 2.5 million or more CDR3-containing paired-end reads. Each CDR3 protein gets one entry after TCRdb re-called the 5' RACE reads with MiXCR. This sample has approximately 1,700,000 distinct CDR3 sequences, with about two fifths found just once. Trimming left V 1 base short and J 9 bases short, with 13 bases between. The length of the CDR3 is 15 residues. Germline assignment: CDR1 SGHTA and CDR2 FQGNSA. These data come from a study of blood T cells in healthy people across ages. Study-wide results and caveats: Considered underestimates were the diversity estimates obtained from one million T cells. Naive T cell percentage by flow cytometry tracked strongly with beta diversity.

This TCR derives from a human donor in good health. The chain employs TRBV7-2 and TRBJ1-6; perhaps TRBD1 as D (5 bases). Specimen: blood. CDR3 region: CASSLEGLGPSPLHF. The CDR3 bases are TGTGCCAGCAGCTTAGAAGGGTTGGGGCCTTCACCCCTCCACTTT.